The 9 T cell receptor beta chains below all came from one sample that was sequenced in a study of Ad26.COV2.S vaccination and SARS-CoV-2 variants. Profiling relied on immunoSEQ multiplex PCR, and the TCRdb table lists in-frame clones only, not all of them. The data hold about 260,000 clones, with around 88% observed a single time. Indicated treatment: 15 to 20 received Ad26.COV2.S at low or high dose, single or two shots; roughly 5 received placebo; per-sample allocation not given. The samples were gathered on day 63 after the first injection of vaccine or placebo. Sequencing used peripheral blood, obtained in a trial of Ad26.COV2.S vaccine versus placebo. The receptors stem from a person aged 18 to 65 who received the Ad26.COV2.S COVID-19 vaccine or a placebo.

In its sample, this clone was seen once. The chain has TRBV7-2 and TRBJ1-5, with unresolved D. Per germline, CDR1 SGHTA and CDR2 FQGNSA. Deletions cut 1 base from V and 3 bases from J, with 10 bases between. This CDR3 contains 15 residues. In nucleotides, the CDR3 is TGTGCCAGCAGCTTAGAGAGCGGTTACAATCAGCCCCAGCATTTT. Amino acids: CASSLESGYNQPQHF.

The V gene is TRBV19, the J gene TRBJ1-2; D not certain. Trimming took off 8 bases at V and 2 bases at J, with 12 bases between the two ends. The germline CDR1 and CDR2 sequences are LNHDA and SQIVND (reference sequence). This CDR3 is built from 13 residues. CDR3 coding DNA: TGTGCCAGTGCGCGGATCCGGAACTATGGCTACACCTTC. It yields the protein CASARIRNYGYTF.

The rearrangement links TRBV6-2 or TRBV6-3 to TRBJ1-1; possible D gene TRBD1, 5 bases. The CDR3 length is 15 residues. Per the germline V gene, CDR1 is MNHEY and CDR2 is SVGEGT. Between the trimmed V and J ends, which lost 5 bases and 3 bases, there was a span of 16 bases. For the CDR3, the DNA is TGTGCCAGCAGTCGTTCGTCCGTGGGGCACACTGAAGCTTTCTTT. Amino acids: CASSRSSVGHTEAFF.

V is TRBV2 and J is TRBJ1-5; D unresolved. The CDR3 has 15 amino acids. The V gene's germline CDR1 is SNHLY and CDR2 FYNNEI. Trimming stripped 4 bases from V and 2 bases from J, with 12 bases between. The CDR3 region has the DNA TGTGCCAGCAGTGGTAGCCGGAGGGGCAATCAGCCCCAGCATTTT. Its protein is CASSGSRRGNQPQHF.

The V and J genes are TRBV27 and TRBJ1-4; TRBD1 might be the D (6 bases). The CDR3 length is 14 residues. Trimming shortened V by 6 bases and J by 8 bases, and 16 bases separated the two germline ends. Per germline, CDR1 MNHEY and CDR2 SMNVEV (reference sequence). The CDR3 DNA follows: TGTGCCAGCAGACGGAGGGGGGCGGGCGAAAAACTGTTTTTT. Amino acids: CASRRRGAGEKLFF.

This rearrangement joins TRBV27 to TRBJ1-2, with a possible D match to TRBD1 (5 bases). The CDR3 is 14 residues long. Trimming shortened V by 1 base and J by 7 bases, and 13 bases separated the two germline ends. Per germline, CDR1 MNHEY and CDR2 SMNVEV (reference sequence). Written as DNA, the CDR3 is TGTGCCAGCAGTTTATGGGCAGGGAGAGGTGGCTACACCTTC. It specifies CASSLWAGRGGYTF.

This chain uses TRBV18 with TRBJ2-1; TRBD2 matches 7 bases. This CDR3 spans 16 amino acids. J lost 0 bases, V lost 5 bases, and 7 bases had no gene match. Germline CDR1 and CDR2: KGHSH and LQKENI. In nucleotides, the CDR3 is TGTGCCAGCTCAGCCACCCTAGCGGACTCCTACAATGAGCAGTTCTTC. Translating gives CASSATLADSYNEQFF.

In this sample, this clone turned up a few times. The chain has TRBV7-3 and TRBJ2-1; maybe TRBD2 (6 bases). Trimming pared 3 bases from V and 5 bases from J, leaving 8 bases between. Per germline, CDR1 SGHTA and CDR2 FQGTGA. CDR3 length equals 13 residues. The CDR3 loop is CASSLEGNNEQFF. For the CDR3, the DNA is TGTGCCAGCAGCTTGGAGGGGAACAATGAGCAGTTCTTC. The whole variable domain, remainder taken from reference TRBV7-3 and TRBJ2-1, is GAGVSQTPSNKVTEKGKYVELRCDPISGHTALYWYRQSLGQGPEFLIYFQGTGAADDSGLPNDRFFAVRPEGSVSTLKIQRTERGDSAVYLCASSLEGNNEQFFGPGTRLTVL.

The chain links TRBV4-3 to TRBJ2-7, with D perhaps TRBD1 (6 bases). This CDR3 has 14 residues. Germline-derived CDR1 and CDR2 are LGHNA and YSLEER. The germline V and J ends were trimmed by 1 base and 1 base, with 8 bases remaining between them. The CDR3 here is CASSQADRSYEQYF. DNA for the CDR3: TGCGCCAGCAGCCAAGCGGACAGATCCTACGAGCAGTACTTC.